These 22 T cell receptor beta chains came from one sample sequenced in a study of T cell repertoires in cytomegalovirus infection (dated by TCRdb to about 2019). Sequencing was carried out with an Illumina HiSeq 1500. The public reads were quality trimmed at Q25 with fastp and then assembled into clones with MiXCR by TCRdb, keeping productive beta chains. Every CDR3 protein is listed once, alongside the most common genes and DNA of its rows. In this sample the table shows 350,000 to 500,000 distinct CDR3 sequences, about a third of which occur a single time. The ten largest clones represent approximately 14% of the sample. Sequencing was done on a sample of PBMCs. The receptors originated from a human donor in good health (CMV status not recorded). Some clones in this sample may be carry-over from other donors' samples.

The genes are TRBV3-1 and TRBJ1-1, with 8 bases that match TRBD1. V lost 0 bases to trimming and J lost 3 bases; unmatched junction nucleotides: 6. Germline CDR1 and CDR2: LGHDT and YNNKEL (reference sequence). CDR3 length equals 16 residues. The CDR3 sequence is CASSQDRGPWDTEAFF. In DNA form, the CDR3 reads TGTGCCAGCAGCCAAGACAGGGGGCCTTGGGACACTGAAGCTTTCTTT.

About this clonotype itself: At one of its ends the junction is not consistent with the germline gene, which may arise from a read error. This chain connects TRBV27 to TRBJ1-2; D perhaps matches TRBD1 (6 bases). The CDR3 is 15 residues long. CDR1 is MNHEY and CDR2 is SMNVEV in the germline V gene (reference sequence). The CDR3 spells CARSLSYRAVGGYTF. In nucleotides, the CDR3 is TGTGCCAGAAGTTTATCGTACAGGGCGGTAGGTGGCTACACCTTC.

In this sample, this clonotype turned up many times. Written as DNA, the CDR3 is TGTGCCAGCAAATCATTTGAGGAGCAGGGGGCGTTTTACGAGCAGTACTTC. Translation gives CASKSFEEQGAFYEQYF. The rearrangement links TRBV28 to TRBJ2-7, with 8 bases fitting TRBD1. The V gene end was trimmed by 7 bases and the J gene end by 4 bases; junction bases not matched to a gene: 18. In germline, CDR1 is MDHEN, CDR2 SYDVKM. The CDR3 length is 17 residues.

This clonotype was picked up a small number of times. This rearrangement joins TRBV12-3 or TRBV12-4 to TRBJ2-5, with 12 bases fitting TRBD2. The CDR3 has 16 residues. The junction had 6 bases not matched to a gene; V was cut back by 6 bases and J by 1 base. The CDR3 DNA reads TGTGCCAGCAGATATCGGACTAGCGGGGCCCAAGAGACCCAGTACTTC. Its translation: CASRYRTSGAQETQYF.

The chain combines TRBV7-6 with TRBJ2-2; the match to TRBD2 covers 7 bases. Germline loops: CDR1 SGHVS, CDR2 FNYEAQ. V shed 10 bases, J shed 2 bases, and the junction held 7 bases outside the gene matches. The length of the CDR3 is 14 residues. CDR3 nucleotides: TGTGCCACTGGAGCGGGGCCTAACACCGGGGAGCTGTTTTTT. Protein sequence: CATGAGPNTGELFF.

Only a few counts were recorded for this clonotype. The chain is built from TRBV6-1 and TRBJ2-7; no reliable D call. The CDR3 is made up of 13 amino acids. Trimming took 6 bases from V and 2 from J, leaving 11 bases between them. Germline V gene lookup returns CDR1 MNHNS and CDR2 SASEGT. CDR3 loop: CASRNGPPYEQYF. The CDR3 bases are TGTGCCAGCAGAAACGGGCCGCCCTACGAGCAGTACTTC.

The rearrangement links TRBV5-6 to TRBJ2-1, with 7 bases lining up with TRBD2. V shed 4 bases and J 0 bases; nucleotides not matched to a gene: 10. The CDR3 is made up of 17 amino acids. Germline assignment: CDR1 SGHDT and CDR2 YYEEEE. The DNA of the CDR3 is TGTGCCAGCAGCCACCCCACTAGCGTGAGCTCCTACAATGAGCAGTTCTTC. This translates into CASSHPTSVSSYNEQFF.

This clonotype appeared a few times. The chain combines TRBV6-1 with TRBJ2-5, with 7 bases lining up with TRBD1. The CDR3 is 15 residues long. CDR1 and CDR2 from the germline V gene are MNHNS and SASEGT. Trimming took 3 bases from V and 3 from J; bases not matched to a gene: 7. The CDR3 DNA is TGTGCCAGCAGTGATCTTCTGGACAGGAAAGAGACCCAGTACTTC. The encoded protein is CASSDLLDRKETQYF.

This clonotype was found once. A clone one base away is much larger, so this may be a read error. The CDR3 does not close with the conserved phenylalanine or tryptophan, likely indicating a read error. This chain connects TRBV5-6 to TRBJ1-1; D remains ambiguous. Germline V CDR1 and CDR2: SGHDT, YYEEEE. The CDR3 consists of 16 residues. Trimming pared 2 bases from V and 0 bases from J, leaving 14 bases between. CDR3: CASSFFNFSMNTEAFC. CDR3 bases: TGTGCCAGCAGCTTTTTTAACTTTTCGATGAACACTGAAGCTTTCTGT.

The sample holds many counts of this clonotype. The chain links TRBV12-3 or TRBV12-4 to TRBJ1-5; no reliable D call. CDR3 size: 12 residues. Deletions cut 5 bases from V and 7 bases from J, with 9 bases between. CDR3: CASSGSRQPQHF. The CDR3 coding sequence is TGTGCCAGCAGTGGGTCTCGCCAGCCCCAGCATTTT.

This chain joins TRBV7-3 and TRBJ1-1; tentatively, D is TRBD1 (5 bases). Trimming cost V 1 base and J 3 bases, with 9 bases left between them. The CDR3 contains 14 residues. Germline V lookup: CDR1 SGHTA, CDR2 FQGTGA. CDR3 in amino acids: CASSLIGGDTEAFF. The DNA of the CDR3 is TGTGCCAGCAGCTTAATCGGGGGGGACACTGAAGCTTTCTTT.

This clonotype was observed many times. This chain joins TRBV7-6 and TRBJ2-5; 7 positions match TRBD2. The ends lost 0 bases at V and 2 bases at J; junction bases unmatched: 6. The CDR3 has 16 residues. CDR1 is SGHVS, CDR2 FNYEAQ, per germline. The CDR3 DNA reads TGTGCCAGCAGCTTAGCGACTCTGGGGGGGCAAGAGACCCAGTACTTC. As protein: CASSLATLGGQETQYF.

Of note for this clonotype: Because the CDR3 is missing its conserved closing phenylalanine or tryptophan, this is likely a read error. The CDR3 DNA sequence: TGTGCCAGCAGCCCAGGTGGGAATGAGCAGTTCTTA. This codes for CASSPGGNEQFL. The J gene is TRBJ2-1, the V gene TRBV7-3, with D uncertain. CDR1 and CDR2 from the germline V gene are SGHTA and FQGTGA. CDR3 length: 12 amino acids. Trimming shortened V by 5 bases and J by 7 bases, and 9 bases separated the two germline ends.

This clonotype occurred once. The chain combines TRBV28 with TRBJ1-4; 9 nucleotides match TRBD1. This CDR3 is 16 amino acids long. The germline V gene has CDR1 MDHEN and CDR2 SYDVKM. With 5 bases clipped from V and 5 bases from J, the junction kept 9 bases outside the gene matches. The CDR3 DNA reads as TGTGCCAGCAGTCCCGGGACAGGGATTAAGAATGAAAAACTGTTTTTT. This gives the protein CASSPGTGIKNEKLFF.

This clonotype was detected a few times. This chain uses TRBV4-1 with TRBJ2-3; 9 bases agree with TRBD2. Germline trimming cut 5 bases from V and 0 bases from J; bases unmatched to any gene: 3. This CDR3 comprises 15 residues. CDR1 and CDR2 (germline): MGHRA, YSYEKL. CDR3 nucleotides: TGCGCCAGCAGCGGGACTAGCCCAAGCACAGATACGCAGTATTTT. This translates into CASSGTSPSTDTQYF.

The chain has TRBV11-2 and TRBJ2-4; D is perhaps TRBD1 (6 bases). Looked up from germline, CDR1 is SGHAT and CDR2 is FQNNGV. Trimming removed 1 base at V and 8 bases at J, with 12 bases between. The CDR3 totals 14 residues. CDR3 DNA sequence: TGTGCCAGCAGCTTAGGGGGGCCTCAGGACATTCAGTACTTC. This encodes CASSLGGPQDIQYF.

This clonotype occurred a few times. The chain combines TRBV12-5 with TRBJ2-7; 12 bases map to TRBD1. Per the germline V gene, CDR1 is LGHNT and CDR2 is FRNRAP. Unmatched junction bases numbered 10, after V lost 0 bases and J lost 7 bases. This CDR3 is built from 17 residues. CDR3 sequence: CASGLVPRGTGGAEQYF. In DNA form, the CDR3 reads TGTGCTAGTGGTTTGGTACCTCGCGGGACAGGGGGCGCAGAGCAGTACTTC.

About this clonotype: Sequence at one end of the junction differs from germline and may be a read error. The V gene is TRBV7-2, the J gene TRBJ1-1, with a tentative D call TRBD1 (5 bases). CDR3 size: 13 residues. Germline CDR1 and CDR2: SGHTA and FQGNSA. The CDR3 DNA sequence: TGTGCCAGCAGTTGGACAATGAACACTGAATCTTTCTTT. Encoded protein: CASSWTMNTESFF.

This clonotype was recorded many times. The chain employs TRBV28 and TRBJ1-6, with D possibly being TRBD1 (5 bases). The CDR3 runs to 14 residues. Germline CDR1 and CDR2: MDHEN and SYDVKM. Trimming cost V 1 base and J 6 bases, with 7 bases left between them. The CDR3 bases are TGTGCCAGCAGTTTATCAGGGATTAATTCACCCCTCCACTTT. Encoded protein: CASSLSGINSPLHF.

The chain is built from TRBV19 and TRBJ2-3; possible D gene TRBD2, 5 bases. The V and J ends lost 5 bases and 4 bases respectively, with 19 bases between them. This CDR3 comprises 16 residues. Per germline, CDR1 LNHDA and CDR2 SQIVND (reference sequence). The CDR3 here is CASSFRPGENADTQYF. The DNA for the CDR3 is TGTGCCAGTAGTTTCCGTCCCGGGGAAAACGCAGATACGCAGTATTTT.

This clonotype was observed once. This chain connects TRBV29-1 to TRBJ2-5, with a tentative D call TRBD2 (7 bases). The germline CDR1 and CDR2 sequences are SQVTM and ANQGSEA. CDR3 size: 13 residues. With 7 bases removed from V and 4 bases from J, the gap between germline ends came to 16 bases. The CDR3 sequence: CSAMGGRGETQYF. As DNA, the CDR3 is TGCAGCGCGATGGGGGGGCGTGGAGAGACCCAGTACTTC.

J is TRBJ2-4 and V is TRBV6-2 or TRBV6-3, with D perhaps TRBD1 or TRBD2 (6 bases each). V lost 5 bases and J 5 bases, leaving 13 bases between the germline ends. This CDR3 has 14 amino acids. The germline CDR1 and CDR2 sequences are MNHEY and SVGEGT. The CDR3 reads CASSTGTAQNIQYF. The DNA for the CDR3 is TGTGCCAGCAGTACAGGGACTGCCCAAAACATTCAGTACTTC.